What follows are 18 T cell receptor beta chains derived from one specimen sequenced in a study of T cell responses to AZD1222 COVID-19 vaccine. Using immunoSEQ multiplex PCR, the repertoire was profiled, and TCRdb retains in-frame clones only, with some absent. The sample contains 150,000 or so clones, about nine tenths of which appear only once. This specimen consisted of peripheral blood, obtained 28 days after the second AZD1222 dose. These receptors were obtained from an adult who received the AZD1222 COVID-19 vaccine.

V gene TRBV7-2 combines with J gene TRBJ2-1; the match to TRBD2 covers 7 bases. Looked up from germline, CDR1 is SGHTA and CDR2 is FQGNSA. The V segment lost 4 bases and the J segment 2 bases; nucleotides outside the gene matches: 5. The CDR3 runs 15 residues. The CDR3 here is CASSSSSGAYNEQFF. The CDR3 nucleotides read TGTGCCAGCAGCTCCTCTAGCGGAGCCTACAATGAGCAGTTCTTC. The full variable domain, completed using reference TRBV7-2 and TRBJ2-1, is GAGVSQSPSNKVTEKGKDVELRCDPISGHTALYWYRQSLGQGLEFLIYFQGNSAPDKSGLPSDRFSAERTGGSVSTLTIQRTQQEDSAVYLCASSSSSGAYNEQFFGPGTRLTVL.

The chain joins TRBV9 to TRBJ1-4, with TRBD1 as a possible D gene (5 bases). Germline V gene lookup returns CDR1 SGDLS and CDR2 YYNGEE. V gave up 9 bases and J gave up 2 bases, with 23 bases separating them. The CDR3 length is 17 residues. Written as DNA, the CDR3 is TGTGCCACCTCCCCGGGGACCTCCCTTGGGACTAATGAAAAACTGTTTTTT. Translation: CATSPGTSLGTNEKLFF.

V and J are TRBV3-1 (or the pseudogene TRBV3-2) and TRBJ2-5; D is possibly TRBD2 (7 bases). The V and J ends lost 3 bases and 5 bases respectively, with 13 bases between them. This CDR3 is 14 amino acids long. Germline V gene sequence: CDR1 LGHDT, CDR2 YNNKEL (reference sequence). CDR3 nucleotides: TGTGCCAGCAGCCAGCGGGGGCGGATGGAGACCCAGTACTTC. Encoded protein: CASSQRGRMETQYF.

V gene TRBV6-5 combines with J gene TRBJ1-6; D is undetermined. CDR1 is MNHEY and CDR2 is SVGAGI in the germline V gene. Trimming shortened V by 6 bases and J by 7 bases, and 16 bases separated the two germline ends. This CDR3 comprises 15 residues. In nucleotides, the CDR3 is TGTGCCAGCAGGGGCTTGGACCATTACAATTCACCCCTCCACTTT. It yields the protein CASRGLDHYNSPLHF.

The CDR3 region has the DNA TGTGCCAGTATGGCCGCGAAGAACACTGAAGCTTTCTTT. This encodes CASMAAKNTEAFF. The V gene is TRBV19, the J gene TRBJ1-1; D gene unclear. The V gene lost 7 bases and the J gene lost 1 base, with 10 bases spanning the gap. Germline V lookup: CDR1 LNHDA, CDR2 SQIVND (reference sequence). This CDR3 is built from 13 residues.

This rearrangement joins TRBV5-6 to TRBJ2-7; D may match TRBD1 or TRBD2 (5 bases each). Looked up from germline, CDR1 is SGHDT and CDR2 is YYEEEE. The germline V and J ends were trimmed by 0 bases and 0 bases, with 10 bases remaining between them. The CDR3 sequence is 15 residues long. The CDR3 nucleotides are TGTGCCAGCAGCTTGGAGGGACGGGACTCCTACGAGCAGTACTTC. Translation: CASSLEGRDSYEQYF. Looking up the rest from reference TRBV5-6 and TRBJ2-7 gives the full variable domain: DAGVTQSPTHLIKTRGQQVTLRCSPKSGHDTVSWYQQALGQGPQFIFQYYEEEERQRGNFPDRFSGHQFPNYSSELNVNALLLGDSALYLCASSLEGRDSYEQYFGPGTRLTVT.

The chain links TRBV12-3 or TRBV12-4 to TRBJ1-1; the D is unclear. The CDR3 is made up of 12 amino acids. The V and J ends lost 4 bases and 2 bases respectively, with 5 bases between them. CDR3 in amino acids: CASSYPNTEAFF. CDR3 bases: TGTGCCAGCAGTTACCCTAACACTGAAGCTTTCTTT.

V and J are TRBV3-1 (or the pseudogene TRBV3-2) and TRBJ2-5; no clear D gene. V was pared by 3 bases and J by 5 bases, with 16 bases between. There are 15 residues in the CDR3. The germline CDR1 and CDR2 sequences are LGHDT and YNNKEL (reference sequence). The CDR3 loop reads CASSQSTGFPETQYF. The CDR3, as DNA: TGTGCCAGCAGCCAGTCAACGGGCTTCCCGGAGACCCAGTACTTC.

This clone was detected many times. The chain joins TRBV6-4 to TRBJ2-1, with a weak D call TRBD2 (6 bases). The ends were cut back, 2 bases at V and 8 bases at J, with 16 bases in the middle. CDR3 size: 15 residues. Germline-derived CDR1 and CDR2 are MRHNA and SNTAGT. The CDR3 DNA follows: TGTGCCAGCAGTGACAGGCCTAGCGAAGGCGATGAGCAGTTCTTC. Encoded protein: CASSDRPSEGDEQFF.

The chain has TRBV19 and TRBJ1-2; TRBD1 is a possible D gene (5 bases). The CDR3 has 15 residues. V lost 2 bases, J lost 6 bases, and 16 bases lay in between. Germline CDR1 and CDR2: LNHDA and SQIVND (reference sequence). The CDR3 here is CASSISGREVHGYTF. CDR3 DNA: TGTGCCAGTAGTATATCGGGCAGGGAAGTACATGGCTACACCTTC.

The chain is built from TRBV4-2 and TRBJ1-4; D is uncertain. This CDR3 spans 15 amino acids. Trimming removed 1 base from V and 2 bases from J, with 8 bases in between. In germline, CDR1 is LGHNA, CDR2 YNFKEQ. The CDR3 DNA reads TGTGCCAGCAGCCAAGGTGGGAGTACTAATGAAAAACTGTTTTTT. Protein product: CASSQGGSTNEKLFF.

The gene calls are TRBV19 and TRBJ1-1; 8 bases fit TRBD1. The germline gives CDR1 LNHDA, CDR2 SQIVND (reference sequence). After removal of 7 bases from V and 5 bases from J, the junction contained 9 bases not matched to a gene. The CDR3 length is 14 residues. The CDR3 region is CASKLGQGNTEAFF. In DNA form, the CDR3 reads TGTGCCAGTAAATTAGGACAGGGTAATACTGAAGCTTTCTTT.

The chain employs TRBV5-4 and TRBJ2-2, with D uncertain. Trimming took 3 bases from V and 3 from J, leaving 6 bases between them. CDR1 SGHNT and CDR2 YYREEE come from the germline V gene (reference sequence). The CDR3 extends over 13 amino acids. The CDR3 DNA follows: TGTGCCAGCAGCTACGGGTACACCGGGGAGCTGTTTTTT. Translating gives CASSYGYTGELFF.

The rearrangement joins TRBV9 to TRBJ1-2, with 7 nucleotides matching TRBD1. The ends lost 0 bases at V and 2 bases at J; junction bases unmatched: 1. Germline lookup yields CDR1 SGDLS and CDR2 YYNGEE. CDR3 length: 14 residues. The CDR3: CASSVEGGNYGYTF. The DNA for the CDR3 is TGTGCCAGCAGCGTAGAAGGGGGCAACTATGGCTACACCTTC. The whole variable domain, filled in from reference TRBV9 and TRBJ1-2, reads DSGVTQTPKHLITATGQRVTLRCSPRSGDLSVYWYQQSLDQGLQFLIQYYNGEERAKGNILERFSAQQFPDLHSELNLSSLELGDSALYFCASSVEGGNYGYTFGSGTRLTVV.

The chain uses TRBV7-2 and TRBJ1-5; D is ambiguous. CDR3 size: 13 residues. CDR1 is SGHTA and CDR2 is FQGNSA in the germline V gene. Trimming shortened V by 4 bases and J by 2 bases, and 6 bases separated the two germline ends. CDR3 in amino acids: CASSSRGNQPQHF. The CDR3 DNA sequence: TGTGCCAGCAGCTCAAGGGGCAATCAGCCCCAGCATTTT.

This clone was counted only a few times. The chain combines TRBV3-1 (or the pseudogene TRBV3-2) with TRBJ1-1; 7 nucleotides align to TRBD1. The CDR3 contains 13 residues. Germline assignment: CDR1 LGHDT and CDR2 YNNKEL (reference sequence). The J segment lost 8 bases and the V segment lost 5 bases, leaving 8 bases of the junction unmatched. The DNA of the CDR3 is TGTGCCAGCAGCTACTGGGACAGCATCGAAGCTTTCTTT. Translating gives CASSYWDSIEAFF.

This chain joins TRBV6-2 or TRBV6-3 and TRBJ2-5, with D unresolved. There are 14 residues in the CDR3. Germline-derived CDR1 and CDR2 are MNHEY and SVGEGT. V was cut by 2 bases and J by 4 bases, with 11 bases left in between. The CDR3 DNA reads TGTGCCAGCAGTTACCCCCCTCTTATAGAGACCCAGTACTTC. This codes for CASSYPPLIETQYF.

This chain connects TRBV2 to TRBJ1-1; tentatively, D is TRBD1 (6 bases). Between the trimmed V and J ends, which lost 7 bases and 0 bases, there was a span of 12 bases. The CDR3 runs to 14 residues. Germline-derived CDR1 and CDR2 are SNHLY and FYNNEI. The CDR3 nucleotides are TGTGCCAGCATCTGGACAGAAGTGAACACTGAAGCTTTCTTT. Amino acids: CASIWTEVNTEAFF.